This passage covers 5 T cell receptor beta chains from one sample sequenced in a study of lymphopenia after photon versus proton radiotherapy (dated by TCRdb to between 2017 and 2020). The method behind the library was the immunoSEQ multiplex PCR assay. What TCRdb holds here is the immuneACCESS table cut down to in-frame rearrangements. Part of the clones is not present; checked against another copy, under half of the missing clones reflect an unresolved V gene, and the others are unexplained. This sample is represented by approximately 62,000 clones; about four fifths of them were singletons. The ten largest clones represent just over 2% of the sample. This material consisted of peripheral blood, taken from a patient treated with proton-based radiotherapy. These receptors came from a man between 60 and 75 years old with pancreatic cancer.

This rearrangement joins TRBV6-5 to TRBJ2-5; maybe TRBD1 (6 bases). Germline V gene data show CDR1 as MNHEY and CDR2 as SVGAGI. The CDR3 spans 13 residues. V lost 4 bases and J 1 base, leaving 7 bases between the germline ends. The CDR3 spells CASSSDSQETQYF. CDR3 in DNA: TGTGCCAGCAGTTCGGACAGCCAAGAGACCCAGTACTTC.

This chain joins TRBV19 and TRBJ2-1; 7 bases fit TRBD1. This CDR3 is 15 amino acids long. V shed 4 bases and J 7 bases; nucleotides not matched to a gene: 10. Per the germline V gene, CDR1 is LNHDA and CDR2 is SQIVND (reference sequence). CDR3 in DNA: TGTGCCAGTAGTAGAAACAGGGGTATAGGGAATGAGCAGTTCTTC. This codes for CASSRNRGIGNEQFF.

V usage is TRBV9 and J usage is TRBJ2-1; D perhaps matches TRBD2 (6 bases). The CDR3 loop spans 14 amino acids. The ends were cut back, 4 bases at V and 6 bases at J, with 14 bases in the middle. Germline assignment: CDR1 SGDLS and CDR2 YYNGEE. The CDR3 DNA follows: TGTGCCAGCAGCCGGACCTCTAGCGCCAATGAGCAGTTCTTC. Protein product: CASSRTSSANEQFF.

V is TRBV2 and J is TRBJ2-7; TRBD1 or TRBD2 may be the D gene (5 bases each). V lost 7 bases, J lost 4 bases, and 11 bases lay in between. The CDR3 totals 12 residues. The germline gives CDR1 SNHLY, CDR2 FYNNEI. This chain's CDR3 is CASTGPAYEQYF. CDR3 DNA: TGTGCCAGCACGGGGCCCGCTTACGAGCAGTACTTC.

The chain is built from TRBV5-6 and TRBJ1-2; unclear D gene. This CDR3 is built from 13 residues. Trimming took off 0 bases at V and 5 bases at J, with 8 bases between the two ends. From germline, CDR1 is SGHDT and CDR2 YYEEEE. CDR3 nucleotide sequence: TGTGCCAGCAGCTTGGGGGCCTTGTATGGCTACACCTTC. Its translation: CASSLGALYGYTF.